Listed here are 28 T cell receptor beta chains from one sample, sequenced in a study of cytomegalovirus exposure and HLA in healthy donors. Vbeta (60) and Jbeta (13) primers were used in the PCR. Assay: immunoSEQ multiplex PCR; the TCRdb copy retains only in-frame clones and omits some. The table has more than 80,000 clones, around three quarters seen once. The sample comprised PBMCs. The receptors were gathered from a boy aged 10-17 years in good health and CMV-seronegative.

This chain links TRBV15 with TRBJ1-5; no clear D gene. CDR3 length: 14 amino acids. V was shortened by 1 base and J by 5 bases, with 9 bases between the two germline ends. Per germline, CDR1 LNHNV and CDR2 YYDKDF (reference sequence). The CDR3: CATSRGGVDQPQHF. The CDR3 DNA sequence: TGTGCCACCAGCAGAGGCGGGGTCGATCAGCCCCAGCATTTT.

This clone was counted a few times. This chain joins TRBV7-9 and TRBJ2-7; D is possibly TRBD1 (6 bases). Trimming left V 4 bases short and J 2 bases short, with 12 bases between. The germline gives CDR1 SEHNR, CDR2 FQNEAQ (reference sequence). This CDR3 spans 14 amino acids. The CDR3 DNA reads TGTGCCAGCAGCTCCCAGGGGTTCCCCTACGAGCAGTACTTC. It encodes CASSSQGFPYEQYF.

V usage is TRBV5-1 and J usage is TRBJ2-5; D is undetermined. Germline CDR1 is SGHRS and CDR2 is YFSETQ. V lost 0 bases and J lost 5, with 5 bases in between. CDR3 length equals 12 residues. This chain's CDR3 is CASSLAGETQYF. CDR3 DNA sequence: TGCGCCAGCAGCTTGGCCGGGGAGACCCAGTACTTC.

The chain has TRBV5-3 and TRBJ2-3; 7 bases fit TRBD1. TRBV5-3 is known as an ORF, though its function is uncertain. J was trimmed by 1 base and V by 5 bases; bases with no gene match: 13. This CDR3 comprises 17 residues. The CDR3: CARRLGDKRGRTDTQYF. The CDR3, as DNA: TGTGCCAGAAGACTGGGGGATAAAAGGGGGCGCACAGATACGCAGTATTTT.

The J gene is TRBJ1-6, the V gene TRBV5-5; 7 bases fit TRBD1. The CDR3 covers 14 residues. J gave up 9 bases and V 4 bases, and 7 bases lay outside the gene matches. Germline CDR1 is SGHKS and CDR2 is YYEKEE (reference sequence). The CDR3 bases are TGTGCCAGCAGCCCACACAGGGGAAGTTCACCCCTCCACTTT. It translates to CASSPHRGSSPLHF.

The sample holds a few counts of this clone. This chain joins TRBV18 and TRBJ2-3; D might be TRBD1 (5 bases). Germline loops: CDR1 KGHSH, CDR2 LQKENI. There are 15 residues in the CDR3. The V end lost 6 bases, the J end lost 4 bases, and 17 bases lay between the germline ends. The CDR3 reads CASSPTDSKSDTQYF. The CDR3 DNA sequence: TGTGCCAGCTCCCCTACTGACAGCAAATCAGATACGCAGTATTTT.

The chain carries TRBV13 and TRBJ2-7; 10 bases are a match to TRBD1. This CDR3 is 14 amino acids long. The germline V gene encodes CDR1 PRHDT and CDR2 FYEKMQ (reference sequence). V lost 4 bases to trimming and J lost 3 bases; unmatched junction nucleotides: 3. The chain's CDR3 is CASSSGQGDYEQYF. The CDR3 DNA sequence: TGTGCCAGCAGCTCCGGACAGGGGGACTACGAGCAGTACTTC. The variable domain in full, completed from reference TRBV13 and TRBJ2-7, reads AAGVIQSPRHLIKEKRETATLKCYPIPRHDTVYWYQQGPGQDPQFLISFYEKMQSDKGSIPDRFSAQQFSDYHSELNMSSLELGDSALYFCASSSGQGDYEQYFGPGTRLTVT.

This chain uses TRBV27 with TRBJ2-1, with TRBD2 matching over 11 bases. Germline CDR1 reads MNHEY; CDR2 reads SMNVEV (reference sequence). This CDR3 spans 17 amino acids. V dropped 7 bases and J dropped 7; count of bases not matched to a gene: 15. DNA for the CDR3: TGTGCCAGCACACTAGCGGGAGAAAGGCCTTCGTGGAATGAGCAGTTCTTC. Amino acid sequence: CASTLAGERPSWNEQFF.

The chain combines TRBV13 with TRBJ1-6; perhaps TRBD1 as D (5 bases). The CDR3 runs to 16 residues. Trimming cost V 2 bases and J 6 bases, with 14 bases left between them. Germline assignment: CDR1 PRHDT and CDR2 FYEKMQ (reference sequence). The CDR3 DNA is TGTGCCAGCAGCTTACTGGGGCGACAATCTAATTCACCCCTCCACTTT. Residues: CASSLLGRQSNSPLHF.

This clone occurred a few times. The V and J genes are TRBV6-5 and TRBJ2-3; tentative D call: TRBD2 (5 bases). Germline CDR1 is MNHEY and CDR2 is SVGAGI. The CDR3 contains 15 residues. V was trimmed by 5 bases and J by 0 bases, leaving 12 bases between them. CDR3 amino acids: CASSLGGASTDTQYF. CDR3 nucleotide sequence: TGTGCCAGCAGTCTAGGAGGCGCCAGCACAGATACGCAGTATTTT.

The CDR3 region has the DNA TGTGCCAGCAGCTTGAGGGGGACAGACGGGGGAGCTAATGAAAAACTGTTTTTT. Its translation: CASSLRGTDGGANEKLFF. This rearrangement joins TRBV5-6 to TRBJ1-4; 7 nucleotides agree with TRBD1. The length of the CDR3 is 18 residues. Losses at the gene ends were 1 base for V and 3 bases for J; bases not matched to a gene: 12. Germline CDR1 and CDR2: SGHDT and YYEEEE.

The rearrangement uses TRBV5-1 and TRBJ1-5; D is ambiguous. Per the germline V gene, CDR1 is SGHRS and CDR2 is YFSETQ. This CDR3 has 13 amino acids. V was cut by 2 bases and J by 1 base, with 4 bases left in between. The CDR3 DNA sequence: TGCGCCAGCAGCTTACAGAGCAATCAGCCCCAGCATTTT. It codes for CASSLQSNQPQHF.

The chain carries TRBV4-1 and TRBJ1-4; D gene ambiguous. Germline values: CDR1 MGHRA, CDR2 YSYEKL. The CDR3 is 16 amino acids. V lost 4 bases and J lost 0, with 12 bases in between. This chain's CDR3 is CASSPREGATNEKLFF. The CDR3 coding sequence is TGCGCCAGCAGCCCGAGGGAAGGCGCAACTAATGAAAAACTGTTTTTT.

The V and J genes are TRBV5-6 and TRBJ1-2, with a weak D call TRBD1 (5 bases). This CDR3 region has 14 residues. Looked up from germline, CDR1 is SGHDT and CDR2 is YYEEEE. Trimming stripped 4 bases from V and 3 bases from J, with 13 bases between. CDR3 in amino acids: CASSPSRVDYGYTF. For the CDR3, the DNA is TGTGCCAGCAGCCCGTCCAGGGTGGACTATGGCTACACCTTC.

Details on this clone: Within the sample, other DNA sequences also encode this same CDR3. The chain combines TRBV9 with TRBJ2-1, with D maybe TRBD2 (5 bases). Germline-derived CDR1 and CDR2 are SGDLS and YYNGEE. This CDR3 comprises 16 residues. V was shortened by 0 bases and J by 0 bases, with 10 bases between the two germline ends. As DNA, the CDR3 is TGTGCCAGCAGCGTAGTCGGGGTGAGCTCCTACAATGAGCAGTTCTTC. Translated, it gives CASSVVGVSSYNEQFF.

This clone was seen just once. CDR3: CASSYRAAYEQYF. The DNA of the CDR3 is TGTGCCAGCAGTTACAGGGCTGCCTACGAGCAGTACTTC. The chain carries TRBV27 and TRBJ2-7, with a tentative D call TRBD1 (6 bases). The germline CDR1 and CDR2 sequences are MNHEY and SMNVEV (reference sequence). V lost 4 bases and J 2 bases, leaving 9 bases between the germline ends. The CDR3 is 13 amino acids.

This clone was detected only once. Written as DNA, the CDR3 is TGTGCCAGCTCACCGACAGGGAACACTGAAGCTTTCTTT. It translates to CASSPTGNTEAFF. The chain couples TRBV18 to TRBJ1-1; tentatively, D is TRBD1 (6 bases). Germline values: CDR1 KGHSH, CDR2 LQKENI. V gave up 3 bases and J gave up 1 base, with 6 bases separating them. This CDR3 is 13 amino acids long.

The sample holds a few counts of this clone. The chain combines TRBV10-3 with TRBJ2-5; the D gene is possibly TRBD1 (5 bases). V dropped 0 bases and J dropped 5 bases, with 13 bases sitting between them. Germline values: CDR1 ENHRY, CDR2 SYGVKD. The CDR3 has 15 residues. CDR3: CAISESVTVQETQYF. The CDR3 nucleotides read TGTGCCATCAGTGAGTCTGTGACAGTCCAGGAGACCCAGTACTTC.

The chain employs TRBV7-2 and TRBJ1-5; D is ambiguous. The V and J ends lost 0 bases and 0 bases respectively, with 6 bases between them. Germline assignment: CDR1 SGHTA and CDR2 FQGNSA. The CDR3 has 15 amino acids. The CDR3 loop reads CASSLAVYSNQPQHF. The CDR3 DNA is TGTGCCAGCAGCTTAGCCGTCTATAGCAATCAGCCCCAGCATTTT.

This chain joins TRBV7-9 and TRBJ1-3; D gene uncertain. The CDR3 spans 12 residues. Trimming stripped 4 bases from V and 2 bases from J, with 3 bases between. CDR1 is SEHNR, CDR2 FQNEAQ, per germline (reference sequence). CDR3 sequence: CASSSAGNTIYF. The CDR3 DNA follows: TGTGCCAGCAGCTCCGCTGGAAACACCATATATTTT.

The chain has TRBV6-6 and TRBJ1-2; D is perhaps TRBD1 (6 bases). Germline V lookup: CDR1 MNHNY, CDR2 SVGAGI (reference sequence). The CDR3 is made up of 13 amino acids. V was cut by 10 bases and J by 5 bases, with 17 bases left in between. The CDR3 protein is CAIPLPTGYGYTF. CDR3 in DNA: TGTGCCATCCCCCTTCCCACAGGGTATGGCTACACCTTC.

V and J are TRBV19 and TRBJ2-3, with 8 bases that match TRBD2. The CDR3 runs 14 residues. Germline CDR1 reads LNHDA; CDR2 reads SQIVND (reference sequence). J lost 4 bases, V lost 5 bases, and 5 bases had no gene match. CDR3 sequence reads: CASSPQTSADTQYF. As DNA, the CDR3 is TGTGCCAGTAGTCCCCAGACTAGCGCAGATACGCAGTATTTT.

In this sample, this clone turned up a few times. The chain is built from TRBV5-1 and TRBJ2-7; D perhaps matches TRBD1 (6 bases). The V end was cut by 2 bases, the J end by 3 bases, with 9 bases between. CDR1 and CDR2 (germline): SGHRS, YFSETQ. This CDR3 comprises 13 residues. The CDR3 reads CASSLGQRYEQYF. The CDR3 bases are TGCGCCAGCAGCTTAGGACAGCGCTACGAGCAGTACTTC. Full variable domain (missing parts from reference TRBV5-1 and TRBJ2-7): KAGVTQTPRYLIKTRGQQVTLSCSPISGHRSVSWYQQTPGQGLQFLFEYFSETQRNKGNFPGRFSGRQFSNSRSEMNVSTLELGDSALYLCASSLGQRYEQYFGPGTRLTVT.

This clone was observed a single time. V gene TRBV7-2 combines with J gene TRBJ2-4, with 8 bases lining up with TRBD1. From germline, CDR1 is SGHTA and CDR2 FQGNSA. This CDR3 region has 14 residues. V lost 5 bases, J lost 8 bases, and 8 bases stayed unmatched. CDR3 amino acids: CASSVGQGLDIQYF. In DNA form, the CDR3 reads TGTGCCAGCAGCGTAGGACAGGGTTTGGACATTCAGTACTTC.

This clone was counted a single time. The gene calls are TRBV5-6 and TRBJ2-3, with D possibly matching TRBD1 (6 bases). The CDR3 is 15 residues long. Germline V gene data show CDR1 as SGHDT and CDR2 as YYEEEE. Trimming shortened V by 3 bases and J by 0 bases, and 11 bases separated the two germline ends. The CDR3 sequence is CASSWGPRSTDTQYF. CDR3 nucleotide sequence: TGTGCCAGCAGCTGGGGGCCCCGTAGCACAGATACGCAGTATTTT.

This rearrangement joins TRBV6-6 to TRBJ1-5; 10 positions agree with TRBD1. Germline V gene data show CDR1 as MNHNY and CDR2 as SVGAGI (reference sequence). V shed 6 bases and J 0 bases; nucleotides not matched to a gene: 5. CDR3 size: 16 residues. The DNA of the CDR3 is TGTGCCAGCAGCCCCGGGACAGGGGTTAGCAATCAGCCCCAGCATTTT. Its protein product is CASSPGTGVSNQPQHF.

The V and J genes are TRBV28 and TRBJ1-1; TRBD1 matches at 8 bases. V shed 5 bases, J shed 10 bases, and the junction held 9 bases outside the gene matches. Germline CDR1 MDHEN, CDR2 SYDVKM. There are 13 residues in the CDR3. The CDR3, as DNA: TGTGCCAGCAGTCCCGGACAGGGATTGATAGCTTTCTTT. Translated, it gives CASSPGQGLIAFF.

This rearrangement joins TRBV7-6 to TRBJ1-4; D is unclear. Looked up from germline, CDR1 is SGHVS and CDR2 is FNYEAQ. There are 15 residues in the CDR3. Trimming took off 4 bases at V and 7 bases at J, with 16 bases between the two ends. CDR3 sequence reads: CASSSDGRTGEKLFF. CDR3 nucleotide sequence: TGTGCCAGCAGCTCAGATGGGAGGACGGGTGAAAAACTGTTTTTT. The complete variable domain, with remaining parts taken from reference TRBV7-6 and TRBJ1-4, reads GAGVSQSPRYKVTKRGQDVALRCDPISGHVSLYWYRQALGQGPEFLTYFNYEAQQDKSGLPNDRFSAERPEGSISTLTIQRTEQRDSAMYRCASSSDGRTGEKLFFGSGTQLSVL.